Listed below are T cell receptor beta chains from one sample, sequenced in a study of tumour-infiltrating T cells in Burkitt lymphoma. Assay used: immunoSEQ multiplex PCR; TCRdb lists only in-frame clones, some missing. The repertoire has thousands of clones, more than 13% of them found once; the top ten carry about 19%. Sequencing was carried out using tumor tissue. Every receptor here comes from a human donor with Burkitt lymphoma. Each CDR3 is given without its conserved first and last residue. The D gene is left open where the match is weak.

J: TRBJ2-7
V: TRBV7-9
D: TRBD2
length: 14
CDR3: ASSSPTSGSSYEQY

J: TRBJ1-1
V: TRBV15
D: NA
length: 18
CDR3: ATSRGGALFLESMNTEAF

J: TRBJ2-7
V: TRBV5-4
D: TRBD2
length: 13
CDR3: ASSVSTSGLNEQY

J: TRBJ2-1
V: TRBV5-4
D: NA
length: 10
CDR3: ASSLVYNEQF

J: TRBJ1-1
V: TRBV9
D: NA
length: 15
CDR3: ASSPQGESGMNTEAF

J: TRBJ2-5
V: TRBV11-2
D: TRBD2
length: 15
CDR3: ASSLGVSAGPVGTQY

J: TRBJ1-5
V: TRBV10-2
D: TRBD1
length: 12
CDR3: ASSDAGGGQPQH

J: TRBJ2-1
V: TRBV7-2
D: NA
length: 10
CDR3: ASKGSFNEQF

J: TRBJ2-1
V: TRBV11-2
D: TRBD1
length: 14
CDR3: ASSLSQGAAYNEQF

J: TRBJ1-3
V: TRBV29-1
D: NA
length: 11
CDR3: SAGRGAGNTIY

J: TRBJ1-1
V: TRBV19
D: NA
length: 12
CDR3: ASSIRGRNTEAF

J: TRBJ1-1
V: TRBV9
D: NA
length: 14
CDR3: ASSVTGGIVNTEAF

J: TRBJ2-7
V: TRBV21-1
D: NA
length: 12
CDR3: ASSKEAGRDEQY

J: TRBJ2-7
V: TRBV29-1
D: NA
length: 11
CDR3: SVHGATTYEQY

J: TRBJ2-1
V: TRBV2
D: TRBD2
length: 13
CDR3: ASSFKRESLREQF

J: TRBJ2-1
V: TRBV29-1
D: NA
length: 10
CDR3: SVEPENNEQF

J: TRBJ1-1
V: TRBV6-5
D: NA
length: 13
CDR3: ASSPRHIMNTEAF

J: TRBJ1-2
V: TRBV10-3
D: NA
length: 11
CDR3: AIRLSENYSYT

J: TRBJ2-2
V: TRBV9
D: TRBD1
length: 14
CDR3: ASSPSGQGGTGELF

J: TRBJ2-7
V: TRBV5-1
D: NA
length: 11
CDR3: ASSSGGLVEQY

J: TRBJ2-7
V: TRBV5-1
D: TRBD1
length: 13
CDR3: ASSEDSGQGYEQY

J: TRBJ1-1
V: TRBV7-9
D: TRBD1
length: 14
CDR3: ASSPGQGKSITEAF

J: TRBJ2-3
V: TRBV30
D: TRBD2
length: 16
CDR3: AWSVGLAGVLFSDTQY

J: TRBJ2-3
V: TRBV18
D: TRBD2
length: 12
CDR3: ASTEREGGDTQY

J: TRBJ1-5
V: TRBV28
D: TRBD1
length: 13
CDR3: ASRSNRGKGKPQH

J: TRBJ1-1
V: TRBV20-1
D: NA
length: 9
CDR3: SAERNTEAF

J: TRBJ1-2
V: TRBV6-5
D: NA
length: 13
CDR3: ASSYLEGSQYGYT

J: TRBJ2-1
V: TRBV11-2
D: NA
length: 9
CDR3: ASSLKDEQF

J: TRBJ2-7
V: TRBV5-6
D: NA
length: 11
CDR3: ASGRGPTYEQY

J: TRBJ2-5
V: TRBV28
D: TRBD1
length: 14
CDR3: ASSLAGTGGVETQY

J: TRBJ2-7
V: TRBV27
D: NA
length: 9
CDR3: ASSDHYEQY

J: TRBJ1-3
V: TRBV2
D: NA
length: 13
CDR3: ASSETRGRGNTIY

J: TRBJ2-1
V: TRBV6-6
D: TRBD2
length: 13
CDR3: ASKQRDSSYNEQF

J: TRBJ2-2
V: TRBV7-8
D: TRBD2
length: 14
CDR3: ASSPIAGGPSGELF

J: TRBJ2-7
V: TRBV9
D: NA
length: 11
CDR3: ASSAGAIHEQY

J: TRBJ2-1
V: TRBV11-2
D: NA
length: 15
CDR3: ASSLKPRVSSYNEQF

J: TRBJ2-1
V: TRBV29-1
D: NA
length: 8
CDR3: SVRVNEQF

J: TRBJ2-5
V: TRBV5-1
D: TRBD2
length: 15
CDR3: ASKVGTSGGAQETQY

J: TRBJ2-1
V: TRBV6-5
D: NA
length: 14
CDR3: ASSYFGSSSYNEQF

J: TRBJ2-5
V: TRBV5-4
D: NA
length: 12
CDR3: ASSFGLASETQY